The rows below give T cell receptor beta chains drawn from one sample of a study of blood T cell repertoires in COVID-19. Profiled with immunoSEQ multiplex PCR; TCRdb holds only in-frame clones, not every one. Here the sample spans 35,000 to 40,000 clones, roughly 87% being singletons. The sequencing sample was made of peripheral blood. Source of these receptors: a human donor in a cohort sampled during active COVID-19. The CDR3 runs from the conserved cysteine through the conserved F or W. The order of the fields is CDR3 length, V gene, CDR3 protein.

16 | TRBV18 | CASSPPTGGNSYEQYF
15 | TRBV18 | CASSPESVRGEKLFF
12 | TRBV14 | CASSQLSGEAFF
15 | TRBV7-2 | CASSLVGQGAAEAFF
20 | TRBV14 | CASSLTGHSRTQRSSYEQYF
15 | TRBV3-1/TRBV3-2 | CASSQGSLSSYEQYF
16 | TRBV11-2 | CASSPPSGTGTYEQYF
14 | TRBV19 | CASSVDRDYNEQFF
14 | TRBV5-1 | CASSLGQPNQPQHF
13 | TRBV21-1 | CASSTQAMETQYF
13 | TRBV19 | CASTGRGTGELFF
15 | TRBV30 | CAWSESPAGVGGYTF
14 | TRBV28 | CASNPGQPGNTIYF
13 | TRBV19 | CASSRDLQETQYF
15 | TRBV6-5 | CASRARAGGLEEQYF
15 | TRBV5-1 | CASSPSGREKDTQYF
14 | TRBV5-1 | CASTVPRHGDTQYF
15 | TRBV27 | CASSAGTSGSDEQFF
12 | TRBV5-8 | CAQYGMNTEAFF
16 | TRBV10-3 | CATSFTPGVNTGELFF
16 | TRBV5-5 | CASSLGRASGVYEQYF
12 | TRBV25-1 | CASSVDTDTQYF
16 | TRBV30 | CAWSGTSYSSGNTIYF
13 | TRBV6-6 | CASAASGSYEQYF
15 | TRBV15 | CATSREKGAPNTIYF
14 | TRBV2 | CASSPRQLTYEQYF
18 | TRBV28 | CASSLFTSGSIAKNIQYF
11 | TRBV10-3 | CATWAGLGYTF
15 | TRBV7-2 | CASASSTGGVYGYTF
13 | TRBV5-1 | CASSLDLRSEAFF
15 | TRBV7-2 | CASSLALSRQETQYF